One sample yielded the 32 T cell receptor beta chains listed below, sequenced in a study of CD8+ T cells in alopecia areata. RNA, once extracted, was reverse transcribed into cDNA for use as the sequencing template. Repertoires were generated with immunoSEQ multiplex PCR, while TCRdb's copy carries only in-frame clones and drops some. Of about 140,000 clones detected, around 55% appear once; the ten largest clones hold around 4.8%. The sample comprised CD4+ T cells sorted from blood. All receptors come from a human donor in good health.

The CDR3 region is CASSPGGDSEAFF. The CDR3, as DNA: TGCGCCAGCAGTCCGGGAGGGGACAGTGAAGCTTTCTTT. This chain connects TRBV5-1 to TRBJ1-1; TRBD1 aligns across 7 bases. The CDR3 runs 13 residues. CDR1 and CDR2 (germline): SGHRS, YFSETQ. With V trimmed by 5 bases and J by 7 bases, 8 bases remained unmatched.

J is TRBJ2-7 and V is TRBV7-9; the D call may be TRBD1 or TRBD2 (5 bases each). CDR1 and CDR2 (germline): SEHNR, FQNEAQ (reference sequence). V gave up 4 bases and J gave up 2 bases, with 12 bases separating them. The CDR3 loop spans 14 amino acids. The CDR3 reads CASSYLGDAYEQYF. Written as DNA, the CDR3 is TGTGCCAGCAGCTACCTGGGGGACGCCTACGAGCAGTACTTC.

The rearrangement links TRBV29-1 to TRBJ2-6; D is possibly TRBD2 (5 bases). The CDR3 consists of 14 residues. CDR1 is SQVTM, CDR2 ANQGSEA, per germline. Trimming cost V 7 bases and J 1 base, with 11 bases left between them. The CDR3 DNA reads TGCAGCGCGGCGGGCGAGTCTGGGGCCAACGTCCTGACTTTC. This sequence encodes CSAAGESGANVLTF.

V and J are TRBV6-5 and TRBJ2-7; TRBD2 is a possible D gene (6 bases). This CDR3 region has 12 residues. Trimming shortened V by 7 bases and J by 3 bases, and 10 bases separated the two germline ends. Germline CDR1 MNHEY, CDR2 SVGAGI. CDR3 protein: CASKGLFYEQYF. CDR3 in DNA: TGTGCCAGCAAGGGACTTTTCTACGAGCAGTACTTC.

The chain joins TRBV11-2 to TRBJ2-7; D is unresolved. Trimming stripped 4 bases from V and 0 bases from J, with 7 bases between. In germline, CDR1 is SGHAT, CDR2 FQNNGV. The CDR3 totals 13 residues. The CDR3, as DNA: TGTGCCAGCAGCTCCACCCCCTCCTACGAGCAGTACTTC. Its protein product is CASSSTPSYEQYF.

Only a few counts were recorded for this clone. The rearrangement joins TRBV7-8 to TRBJ2-7; 8 bases match TRBD2. Per germline, CDR1 SGHVS and CDR2 FQNEAQ. There are 15 residues in the CDR3. The V and J ends lost 5 bases and 6 bases, in that order; junction bases with no gene match: 12. The CDR3 DNA reads as TGTGCCAGCAGCGACAGCGGGAGTGGTCTGGGCGAGCAGTACTTC. Translating gives CASSDSGSGLGEQYF.

The chain employs TRBV7-9 and TRBJ1-1; D is uncertain. Germline assignment: CDR1 SEHNR and CDR2 FQNEAQ (reference sequence). The CDR3 has 13 residues. V was cut by 1 base and J by 3 bases, with 6 bases left in between. Here the CDR3 reads CASSLVSDTEAFF. The CDR3 region has the DNA TGTGCCAGCAGCTTAGTGTCCGACACTGAAGCTTTCTTT. Full variable domain (remainder filled in from reference TRBV7-9 and TRBJ1-1): DTGVSQNPRHKITKRGQNVTFRCDPISEHNRLYWYRQTLGQGPEFLTYFQNEAQLEKSRLLSDRFSAERPKGSFSTLEIQRTEQGDSAMYLCASSLVSDTEAFFGQGTRLTVV.

The chain employs TRBV30 and TRBJ1-2; D gene unclear. This CDR3 comprises 12 residues. Trimming left V 3 bases short and J 1 base short, with 6 bases between. CDR1 is GTSNPN, CDR2 SVGIG, per germline (reference sequence). CDR3 region: CAWRSRNYGYTF. The CDR3 DNA reads as TGTGCCTGGAGATCTCGTAACTATGGCTACACCTTC.

The chain carries TRBV5-4 and TRBJ2-7; 7 bases line up with TRBD1. Germline V lookup: CDR1 SGHNT, CDR2 YYREEE (reference sequence). This CDR3 spans 15 amino acids. V dropped 4 bases and J dropped 2; count of bases not matched to a gene: 9. The CDR3 protein is CASSRSGTATYEQYF. Written as DNA, the CDR3 is TGTGCCAGCAGCCGTTCCGGGACAGCAACCTACGAGCAGTACTTC. The full variable domain, with the rest looked up from reference TRBV5-4 and TRBJ2-7, is ETGVTQSPTHLIKTRGQQVTLRCSSQSGHNTVSWYQQALGQGPQFIFQYYREEENGRGNFPPRFSGLQFPNYSSELNVNALELDDSALYLCASSRSGTATYEQYFGPGTRLTVT.

In DNA form, the CDR3 reads TGTGCCAGCGGCCGGGCGAGTTCAGATACGCAGTATTTT. Amino acids: CASGRASSDTQYF. V and J are TRBV6-5 and TRBJ2-3, with unresolved D. The CDR3 sequence is 13 residues long. CDR1 and CDR2 (germline): MNHEY, SVGAGI. The V and J ends lost 8 bases and 4 bases respectively, with 13 bases between them.

The gene calls are TRBV5-5 and TRBJ2-7; 9 bases agree with TRBD1. V was pared by 2 bases and J by 12 bases, with 12 bases of the junction left unmatched. CDR1 is SGHKS, CDR2 YYEKEE, per germline (reference sequence). The CDR3 contains 14 residues. The CDR3 spells CASSFSGTGLATYF. DNA of the CDR3: TGTGCCAGCAGCTTCTCCGGGACAGGGTTAGCCACGTACTTC.

This chain uses TRBV11-1 with TRBJ2-3; D gene ambiguous. The V gene lost 3 bases and the J gene lost 4 bases, with 2 bases spanning the gap. In germline, CDR1 is SGHAT, CDR2 FQDESV (reference sequence). This CDR3 has 11 amino acids. CDR3 region: CASSLADTQYF. In DNA form, the CDR3 reads TGTGCCAGCAGCTTGGCAGATACGCAGTATTTT.

This clone turned up a few times. Other nucleotide sequences from this sample produce the same CDR3. The chain has TRBV5-1 and TRBJ2-5; the D gene is possibly TRBD1 (5 bases). The CDR3 covers 13 residues. V lost 2 bases and J lost 5, with 10 bases in between. Looked up from germline, CDR1 is SGHRS and CDR2 is YFSETQ. CDR3 DNA: TGCGCCAGCAGCTTATCAGGGAAGGAGACCCAGTACTTC. It specifies CASSLSGKETQYF.

V gene TRBV25-1 combines with J gene TRBJ2-5; D might be TRBD1 (6 bases). Trimming took off 8 bases at V and 7 bases at J, with 17 bases between the two ends. Germline V lookup: CDR1 MGHDK, CDR2 SYGVNS. This CDR3 has 13 residues. The CDR3 DNA reads as TGTGCCAGCGGGGGCCAGGGAATCGCGACCCAGTACTTC. Protein: CASGGQGIATQYF.

Only a few counts were recorded for this clone. The chain is built from TRBV10-3 and TRBJ1-2, with a possible D match to TRBD1 (5 bases). Germline values: CDR1 ENHRY, CDR2 SYGVKD. V was trimmed by 6 bases and J by 6 bases, leaving 11 bases between them. There are 12 residues in the CDR3. The CDR3 bases are TGTGCCATCAGCCCTTCGGGGGATGGCTACACCTTC. This codes for CAISPSGDGYTF.

The chain links TRBV4-1 to TRBJ2-5; D may be TRBD2 (7 bases). There are 15 residues in the CDR3. Germline V gene lookup returns CDR1 MGHRA and CDR2 YSYEKL. Trimming took off 3 bases at V and 4 bases at J, with 15 bases between the two ends. CDR3 DNA sequence: TGCGCCAGCAGCCAGCCCGCGGGGGCTAGAGAGACCCAGTACTTC. This translates into CASSQPAGARETQYF.

This chain connects TRBV11-2 to TRBJ2-1; D call uncertain. Between the trimmed V and J ends, which lost 1 base and 7 bases, there was a span of 17 bases. Germline CDR1 reads SGHAT; CDR2 reads FQNNGV. The CDR3 spans 16 residues. Here the CDR3 reads CASSLGVLGPGNEQFF. CDR3 in DNA: TGTGCCAGCAGCTTAGGGGTTCTAGGCCCCGGGAATGAGCAGTTCTTC.

The chain couples TRBV28 to TRBJ2-5, with 11 bases that match TRBD2. The CDR3 is made up of 16 amino acids. From germline, CDR1 is MDHEN and CDR2 SYDVKM. V lost 6 bases to trimming and J lost 7 bases; unmatched junction nucleotides: 13. The CDR3 nucleotides read TGTGCCAGCAGAAGACGCGGGACTAGCGGTGCGGGGACCCAGTACTTC. Its translation is CASRRRGTSGAGTQYF.

The chain uses TRBV15 and TRBJ1-1; 9 nucleotides match TRBD1. Germline-derived CDR1 and CDR2 are LNHNV and YYDKDF (reference sequence). The ends lost 8 bases at V and 4 bases at J; junction bases unmatched: 8. This CDR3 contains 14 residues. This CDR3 is CATQGQGRITEAFF. The DNA of the CDR3 is TGTGCCACCCAGGGACAGGGACGGATCACTGAAGCTTTCTTT.

The chain combines TRBV11-2 with TRBJ2-3; D is perhaps TRBD2 (5 bases). Trimming left V 5 bases short and J 4 bases short, with 19 bases between. The CDR3 sequence is 16 residues long. CDR1 and CDR2 from the germline V gene are SGHAT and FQNNGV. CDR3 in amino acids: CASSPSRGKWADTQYF. The CDR3 nucleotides are TGTGCCAGCAGCCCCTCTCGGGGAAAGTGGGCAGATACGCAGTATTTT. Drawing the rest from reference TRBV11-2 and TRBJ2-3, the complete variable domain is EAGVAQSPRYKIIEKRQSVAFWCNPISGHATLYWYQQILGQGPKLLIQFQNNGVVDDSQLPKDRFSAERLKGVDSTLKIQPAKLEDSAVYLCASSPSRGKWADTQYFGPGTRLTVL.

This clone has a handful of counts. CDR3: CASSSLGNGANVLTF. CDR3 coding DNA: TGTGCCAGCAGTTCTTTAGGAAATGGGGCCAACGTCCTGACTTTC. This sequence joins TRBV6-5 and TRBJ2-6; D remains unclear. Germline CDR1 reads MNHEY; CDR2 reads SVGAGI. This CDR3 has 15 amino acids. With 4 bases removed from V and 3 bases from J, the gap between germline ends came to 10 bases.

This clone was seen a handful of times. This chain connects TRBV6-5 to TRBJ2-3; D not certain. Germline V gene lookup returns CDR1 MNHEY and CDR2 SVGAGI. V was trimmed by 5 bases and J by 6 bases, leaving 6 bases between them. There are 11 residues in the CDR3. For the CDR3, the DNA is TGTGCCAGCAGTATGGCCGATACGCAGTATTTT. This sequence encodes CASSMADTQYF.

The chain couples TRBV5-4 to TRBJ2-5; D call uncertain. Germline V lookup: CDR1 SGHNT, CDR2 YYREEE (reference sequence). There are 13 residues in the CDR3. Trimming removed 4 bases at V and 1 base at J, with 8 bases between. The CDR3 protein is CASSTNIQETQYF. The CDR3 DNA sequence: TGTGCCAGCAGCACCAACATCCAAGAGACCCAGTACTTC.

This clone was found a few times. The CDR3 nucleotides read TGTGCCTGGAGTAATAGCGGGAACGGGAATACGCAGTATTTT. It is translated as CAWSNSGNGNTQYF. This chain uses TRBV30 with TRBJ2-3; 8 positions match TRBD2. This CDR3 contains 14 residues. The V segment lost 2 bases and the J segment 7 bases; nucleotides outside the gene matches: 8. CDR1 is GTSNPN, CDR2 SVGIG, per germline (reference sequence).

This clone has more than one count but fewer than ten. The chain links TRBV28 to TRBJ2-1; D is unclear. The CDR3 totals 11 residues. V lost 3 bases, J lost 9 bases, and 6 bases lay in between. Germline V gene lookup returns CDR1 MDHEN and CDR2 SYDVKM. DNA for the CDR3: TGTGCCAGCAGTTTGATCAGTGAGCAGTTCTTC. This codes for CASSLISEQFF. Supplemented by reference TRBV28 and TRBJ2-1, the full variable domain reads DVKVTQSSRYLVKRTGEKVFLECVQDMDHENMFWYRQDPGLGLRLIYFSYDVKMKEKGDIPEGYSVSREKKERFSLILESASTNQTSMYLCASSLISEQFFGPGTRLTVL.

This clone occurred a few times. The chain carries TRBV5-4 and TRBJ2-1; 16 bases match TRBD2. The CDR3 totals 16 residues. V shed 6 bases, J shed 8 bases, and the junction held 8 bases outside the gene matches. Germline V gene data show CDR1 as SGHNT and CDR2 as YYREEE (reference sequence). CDR3 coding DNA: TGTGCCAGCAACACGGGACTAGCGGGAGGGAGTCATGAGCAGTTCTTC. It encodes CASNTGLAGGSHEQFF.

The genes are TRBV7-9 and TRBJ2-3, with TRBD2 identical over 11 bases. The CDR3 extends over 15 amino acids. V trimming: 1 base; J trimming: 3 bases; junction bases outside the gene matches: 0. The germline V gene encodes CDR1 SEHNR and CDR2 FQNEAQ (reference sequence). In DNA, the CDR3 is TGTGCCAGCAGCTTAGGACTAGCGGGAACAGATACGCAGTATTTT. The encoded protein is CASSLGLAGTDTQYF.

The rearrangement joins TRBV6-5 to TRBJ2-6; maybe TRBD1 (6 bases). Germline V lookup: CDR1 MNHEY, CDR2 SVGAGI. The CDR3 is 16 residues long. The V gene lost 1 base and the J gene lost 2 bases, with 9 bases spanning the gap. CDR3 sequence reads: CASSYFSGAGANVLTF. CDR3 DNA: TGTGCCAGCAGTTACTTCTCAGGGGCTGGGGCCAACGTCCTGACTTTC.

V is TRBV29-1 and J is TRBJ2-7, with D unresolved. V was shortened by 4 bases and J by 9 bases, with 16 bases between the two germline ends. The CDR3 length is 12 residues. CDR1 is SQVTM, CDR2 ANQGSEA, per germline. This CDR3 reads CSVVIGPTGQYF. The DNA of the CDR3 is TGCAGCGTTGTAATAGGTCCCACGGGGCAGTACTTC.

This chain links TRBV29-1 with TRBJ2-1, with D uncertain. V was pared by 5 bases and J by 0 bases, with 14 bases between. In germline, CDR1 is SQVTM, CDR2 ANQGSEA. The CDR3 consists of 15 residues. The CDR3 protein is CSVKIRPISYNEQFF. Here the CDR3 DNA reads TGCAGCGTTAAGATCCGCCCGATCTCCTACAATGAGCAGTTCTTC.

V is TRBV5-1 and J is TRBJ2-3; 7 nucleotides match TRBD2. The ends lost 5 bases at V and 7 bases at J; junction bases unmatched: 10. CDR3 length equals 14 residues. Germline V lookup: CDR1 SGHRS, CDR2 YFSETQ. For the CDR3, the DNA is TGCGCCAGCAGATGGAGCGGGACGGACAATACGCAGTATTTT. Its translation: CASRWSGTDNTQYF.

The V call is TRBV25-1, the J call TRBJ2-7; D might be TRBD1 (5 bases). Trimming pared 6 bases from V and 2 bases from J, leaving 14 bases between. Germline V CDR1 and CDR2: MGHDK, SYGVNS. The CDR3 loop spans 14 amino acids. The CDR3 loop is CASSVDRTPYEQYF. The CDR3 nucleotides are TGTGCCAGCAGCGTCGACAGAACTCCCTACGAGCAGTACTTC.